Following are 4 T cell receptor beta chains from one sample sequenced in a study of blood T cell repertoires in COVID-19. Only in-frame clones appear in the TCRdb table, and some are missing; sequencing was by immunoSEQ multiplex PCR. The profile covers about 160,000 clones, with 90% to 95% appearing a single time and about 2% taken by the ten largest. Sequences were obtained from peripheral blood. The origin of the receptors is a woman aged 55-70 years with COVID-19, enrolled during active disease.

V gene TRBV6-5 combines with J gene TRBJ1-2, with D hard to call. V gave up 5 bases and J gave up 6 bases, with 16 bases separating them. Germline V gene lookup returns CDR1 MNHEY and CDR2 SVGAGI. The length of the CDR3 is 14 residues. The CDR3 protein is CASSLGGTFNGYTF. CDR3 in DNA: TGTGCCAGCAGTCTCGGAGGTACTTTCAATGGCTACACCTTC.

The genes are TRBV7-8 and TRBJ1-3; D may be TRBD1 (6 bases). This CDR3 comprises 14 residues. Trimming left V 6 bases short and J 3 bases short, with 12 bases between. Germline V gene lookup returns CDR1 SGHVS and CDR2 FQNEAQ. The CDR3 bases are TGTGCCAGCAGGGCAGGGGCGTTTGGAAACACCATATATTTT. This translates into CASRAGAFGNTIYF.

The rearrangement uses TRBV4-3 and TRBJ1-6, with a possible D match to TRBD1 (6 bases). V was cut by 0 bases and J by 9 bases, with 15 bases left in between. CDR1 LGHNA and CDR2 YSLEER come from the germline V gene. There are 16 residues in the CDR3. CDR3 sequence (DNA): TGCGCCAGCAGCCAAGATTCCACAGGGTTAAGTTCACCCCTCCACTTT. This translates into CASSQDSTGLSSPLHF.

The CDR3 loop reads CASSPDRAGGELFF. CDR3 nucleotides: TGTGCCAGCAGTCCCGACAGGGCAGGCGGGGAGCTGTTTTTT. The rearrangement uses TRBV6-5 and TRBJ2-2; 7 bases agree with TRBD1. CDR3 length: 14 amino acids. Germline assignment: CDR1 MNHEY and CDR2 SVGAGI. V lost 5 bases to trimming and J lost 7 bases; unmatched junction nucleotides: 7.